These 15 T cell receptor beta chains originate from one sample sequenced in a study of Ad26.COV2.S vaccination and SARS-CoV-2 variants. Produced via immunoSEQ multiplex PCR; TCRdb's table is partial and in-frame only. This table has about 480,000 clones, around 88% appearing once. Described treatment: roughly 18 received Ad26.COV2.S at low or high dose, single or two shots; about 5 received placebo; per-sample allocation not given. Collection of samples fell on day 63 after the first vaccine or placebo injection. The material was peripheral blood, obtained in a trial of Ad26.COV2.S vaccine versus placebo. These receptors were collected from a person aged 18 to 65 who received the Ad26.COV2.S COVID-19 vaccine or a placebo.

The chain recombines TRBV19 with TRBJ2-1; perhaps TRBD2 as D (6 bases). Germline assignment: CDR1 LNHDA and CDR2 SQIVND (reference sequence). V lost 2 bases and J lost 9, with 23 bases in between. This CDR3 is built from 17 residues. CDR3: CASSILPHSGLLFEQFF. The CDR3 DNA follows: TGTGCCAGTAGTATATTACCCCATTCGGGACTCCTTTTTGAGCAGTTCTTC.

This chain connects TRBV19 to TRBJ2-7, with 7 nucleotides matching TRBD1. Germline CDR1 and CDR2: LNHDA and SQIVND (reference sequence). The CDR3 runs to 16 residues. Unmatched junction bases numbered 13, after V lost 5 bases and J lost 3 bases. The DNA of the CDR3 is TGTGCCAGTAGTCGGGCGGTCGTAGGGGGCGGCTACGAGCAGTACTTC. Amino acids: CASSRAVVGGGYEQYF.

The CDR3 DNA reads TGTGCCAGCAGTGAATTGGGGACAGGGAACTACAATGAGCAGTTCTTC. It codes for CASSELGTGNYNEQFF. This rearrangement joins TRBV25-1 to TRBJ2-1; TRBD1 aligns across 9 bases. The germline V gene encodes CDR1 MGHDK and CDR2 SYGVNS. V lost 1 base and J lost 3; bases outside the gene matches: 4. The CDR3 spans 16 residues.

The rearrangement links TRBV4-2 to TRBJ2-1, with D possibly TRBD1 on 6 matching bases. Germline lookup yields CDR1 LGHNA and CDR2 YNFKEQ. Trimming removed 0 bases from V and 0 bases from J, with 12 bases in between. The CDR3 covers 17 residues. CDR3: CASSQDTGRTSYNEQFF. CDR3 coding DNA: TGTGCCAGCAGCCAAGACACAGGGCGGACCTCCTACAATGAGCAGTTCTTC.

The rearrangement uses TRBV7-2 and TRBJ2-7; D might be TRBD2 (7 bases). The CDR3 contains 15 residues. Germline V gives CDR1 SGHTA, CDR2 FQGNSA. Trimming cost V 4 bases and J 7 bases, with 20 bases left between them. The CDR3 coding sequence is TGTGCCAGCAGCTCAACTTCCATCAGGGGAGGGGAGCAGTACTTC. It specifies CASSSTSIRGGEQYF.

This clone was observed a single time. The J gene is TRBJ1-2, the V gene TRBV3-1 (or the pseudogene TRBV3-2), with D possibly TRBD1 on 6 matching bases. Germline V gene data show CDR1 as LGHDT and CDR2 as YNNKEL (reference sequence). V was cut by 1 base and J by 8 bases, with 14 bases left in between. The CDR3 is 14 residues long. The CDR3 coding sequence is TGTGCCAGCAGCCAAGCGGCAGGGGTCCCCGGCTACACCTTC. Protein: CASSQAAGVPGYTF.

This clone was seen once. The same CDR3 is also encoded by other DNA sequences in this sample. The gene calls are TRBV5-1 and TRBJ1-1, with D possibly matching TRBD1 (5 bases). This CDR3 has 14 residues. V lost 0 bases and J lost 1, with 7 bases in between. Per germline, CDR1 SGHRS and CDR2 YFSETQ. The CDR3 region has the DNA TGCGCCAGCAGCTTGGCTGGGGGGAACACTGAAGCTTTCTTT. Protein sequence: CASSLAGGNTEAFF.

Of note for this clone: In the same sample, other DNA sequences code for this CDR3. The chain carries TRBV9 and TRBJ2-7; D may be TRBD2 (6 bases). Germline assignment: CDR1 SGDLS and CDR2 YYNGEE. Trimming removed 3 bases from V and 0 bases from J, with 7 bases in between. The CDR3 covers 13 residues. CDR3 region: CASSEGLSYEQYF. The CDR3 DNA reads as TGTGCCAGCAGCGAGGGACTCTCCTACGAGCAGTACTTC.

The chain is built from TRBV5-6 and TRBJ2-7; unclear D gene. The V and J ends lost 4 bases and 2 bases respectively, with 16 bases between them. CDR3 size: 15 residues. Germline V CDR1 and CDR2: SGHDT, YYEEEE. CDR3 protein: CASSPEPGWTYEQYF. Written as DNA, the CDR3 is TGTGCCAGCAGCCCCGAACCCGGTTGGACCTACGAGCAGTACTTC.

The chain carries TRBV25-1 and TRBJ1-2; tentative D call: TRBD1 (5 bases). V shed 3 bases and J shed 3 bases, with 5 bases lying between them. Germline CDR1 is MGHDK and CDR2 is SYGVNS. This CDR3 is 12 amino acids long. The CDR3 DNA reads TGTGCCAGCAGTGACAGGGACTATGGCTACACCTTC. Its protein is CASSDRDYGYTF.

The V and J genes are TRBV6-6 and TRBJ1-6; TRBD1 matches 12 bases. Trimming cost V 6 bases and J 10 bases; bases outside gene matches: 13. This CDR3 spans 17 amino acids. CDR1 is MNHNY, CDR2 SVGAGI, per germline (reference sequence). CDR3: CASSRGGQGAGKSPLHF. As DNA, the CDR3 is TGTGCCAGCAGCCGAGGGGGACAGGGGGCAGGTAAATCACCCCTCCACTTT.

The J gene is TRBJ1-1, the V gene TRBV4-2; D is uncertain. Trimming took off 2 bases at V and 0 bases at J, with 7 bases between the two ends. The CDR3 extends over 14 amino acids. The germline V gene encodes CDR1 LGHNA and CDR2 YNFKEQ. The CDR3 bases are TGTGCCAGCAGCCAATCCGGGATGAACACTGAAGCTTTCTTT. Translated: CASSQSGMNTEAFF.

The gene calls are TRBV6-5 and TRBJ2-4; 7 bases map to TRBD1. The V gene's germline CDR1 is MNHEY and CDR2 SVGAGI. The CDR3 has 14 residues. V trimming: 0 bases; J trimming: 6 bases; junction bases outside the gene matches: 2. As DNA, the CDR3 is TGTGCCAGCAGTTACTCGGGACAGACAAACATTCAGTACTTC. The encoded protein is CASSYSGQTNIQYF.

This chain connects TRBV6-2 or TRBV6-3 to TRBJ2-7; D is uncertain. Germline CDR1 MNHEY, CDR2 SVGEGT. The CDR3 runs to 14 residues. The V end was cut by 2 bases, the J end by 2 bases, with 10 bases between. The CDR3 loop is CASSYPDLAYEQYF. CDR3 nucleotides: TGTGCCAGCAGTTACCCTGACTTGGCCTACGAGCAGTACTTC.

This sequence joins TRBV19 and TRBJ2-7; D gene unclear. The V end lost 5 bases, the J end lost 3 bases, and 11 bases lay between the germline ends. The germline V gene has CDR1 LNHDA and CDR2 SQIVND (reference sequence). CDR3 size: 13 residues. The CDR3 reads CASSERTFYEQYF. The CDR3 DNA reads TGTGCCAGTAGTGAGCGAACGTTCTACGAGCAGTACTTC.